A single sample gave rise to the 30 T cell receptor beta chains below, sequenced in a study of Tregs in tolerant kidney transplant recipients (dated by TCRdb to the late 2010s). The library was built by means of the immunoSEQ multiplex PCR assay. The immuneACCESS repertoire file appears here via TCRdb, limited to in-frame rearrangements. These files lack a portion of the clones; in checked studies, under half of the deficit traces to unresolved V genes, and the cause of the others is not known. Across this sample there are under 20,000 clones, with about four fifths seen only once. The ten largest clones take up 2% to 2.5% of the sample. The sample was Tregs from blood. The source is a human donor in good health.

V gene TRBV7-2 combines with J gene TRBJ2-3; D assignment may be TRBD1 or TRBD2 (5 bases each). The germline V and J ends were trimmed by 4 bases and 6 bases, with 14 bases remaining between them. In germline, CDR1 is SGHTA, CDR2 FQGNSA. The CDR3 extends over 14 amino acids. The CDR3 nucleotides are TGTGCCAGCAGCTCCGGGACCGACTCGGATACGCAGTATTTT. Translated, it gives CASSSGTDSDTQYF.

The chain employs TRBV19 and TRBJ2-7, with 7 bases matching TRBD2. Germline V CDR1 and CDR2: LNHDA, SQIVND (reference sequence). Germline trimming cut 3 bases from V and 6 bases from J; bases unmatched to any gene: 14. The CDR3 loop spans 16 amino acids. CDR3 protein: CASSIVGGASGSEQYF. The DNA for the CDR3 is TGTGCCAGTAGTATTGTCGGTGGGGCTAGCGGAAGCGAGCAGTACTTC.

The CDR3 spells CASSQGTGSQETQYF. CDR3 nucleotide sequence: TGTGCCAGCAGCCAAGGGACAGGGAGTCAGGAGACCCAGTACTTC. The rearrangement joins TRBV4-2 to TRBJ2-5; 8 bases are a match to TRBD1. This CDR3 is built from 15 residues. J gave up 5 bases and V 1 base, and 6 bases lay outside the gene matches. Looked up from germline, CDR1 is LGHNA and CDR2 is YNFKEQ.

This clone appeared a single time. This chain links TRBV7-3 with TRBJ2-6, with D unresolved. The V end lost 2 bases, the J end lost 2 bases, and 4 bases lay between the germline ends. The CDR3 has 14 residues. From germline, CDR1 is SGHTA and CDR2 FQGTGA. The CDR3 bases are TGTGCCAGCAGCTTAGGTGCTGGGGCCAACGTCCTGACTTTC. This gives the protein CASSLGAGANVLTF.

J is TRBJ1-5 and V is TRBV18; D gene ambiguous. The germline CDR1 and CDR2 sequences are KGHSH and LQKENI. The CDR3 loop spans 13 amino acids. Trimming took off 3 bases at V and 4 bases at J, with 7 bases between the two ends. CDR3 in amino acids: CASSPGMNQPQHF. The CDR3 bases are TGTGCCAGCTCACCTGGCATGAATCAGCCCCAGCATTTT.

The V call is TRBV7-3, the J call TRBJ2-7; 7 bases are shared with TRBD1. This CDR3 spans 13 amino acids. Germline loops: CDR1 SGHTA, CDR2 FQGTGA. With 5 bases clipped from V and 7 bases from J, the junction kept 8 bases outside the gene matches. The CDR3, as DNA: TGTGCCAGCAGCCACCGCCGACAGGGAGAGCAGTACTTC. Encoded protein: CASSHRRQGEQYF.

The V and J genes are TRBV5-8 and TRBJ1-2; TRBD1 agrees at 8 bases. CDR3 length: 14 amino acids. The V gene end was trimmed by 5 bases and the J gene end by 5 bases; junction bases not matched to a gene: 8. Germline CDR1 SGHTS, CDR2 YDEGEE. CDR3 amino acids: CASSLAGGWYGYTF. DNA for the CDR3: TGTGCCAGCAGTCTTGCAGGGGGCTGGTATGGCTACACCTTC.

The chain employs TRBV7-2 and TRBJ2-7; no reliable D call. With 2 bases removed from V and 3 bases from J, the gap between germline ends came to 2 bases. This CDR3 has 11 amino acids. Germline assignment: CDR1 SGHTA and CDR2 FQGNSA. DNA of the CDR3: TGTGCCAGCAGCTTAATCTACGAGCAGTACTTC. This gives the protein CASSLIYEQYF.

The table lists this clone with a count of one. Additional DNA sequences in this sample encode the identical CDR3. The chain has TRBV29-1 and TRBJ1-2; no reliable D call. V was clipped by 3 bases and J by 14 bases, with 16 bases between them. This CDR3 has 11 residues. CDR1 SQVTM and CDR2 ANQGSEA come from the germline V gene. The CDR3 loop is CSVDDLQRGTF. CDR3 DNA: TGCAGCGTTGATGATCTCCAGCGGGGAACCTTC.

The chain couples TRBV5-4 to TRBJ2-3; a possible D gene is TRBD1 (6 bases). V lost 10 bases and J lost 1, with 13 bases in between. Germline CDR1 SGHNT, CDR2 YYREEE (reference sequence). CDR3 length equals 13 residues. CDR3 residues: CAGGHTGTDTQYF. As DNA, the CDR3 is TGTGCCGGGGGACATACAGGCACAGATACGCAGTATTTT.

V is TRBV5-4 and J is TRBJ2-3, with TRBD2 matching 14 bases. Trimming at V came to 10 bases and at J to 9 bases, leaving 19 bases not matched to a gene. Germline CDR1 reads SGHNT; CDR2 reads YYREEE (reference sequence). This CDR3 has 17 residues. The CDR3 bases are TGTGCCCGGGGACTAGCGGGAGAAGTATCTGAACCGCGGACGCAGTATTTT. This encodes CARGLAGEVSEPRTQYF.

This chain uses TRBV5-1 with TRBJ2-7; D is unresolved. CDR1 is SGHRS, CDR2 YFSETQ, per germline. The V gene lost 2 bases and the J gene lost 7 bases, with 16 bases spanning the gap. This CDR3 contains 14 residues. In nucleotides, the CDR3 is TGCGCCAGCAGCTTACCGATCCCTCAAGGGGAGCAGTACTTC. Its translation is CASSLPIPQGEQYF.

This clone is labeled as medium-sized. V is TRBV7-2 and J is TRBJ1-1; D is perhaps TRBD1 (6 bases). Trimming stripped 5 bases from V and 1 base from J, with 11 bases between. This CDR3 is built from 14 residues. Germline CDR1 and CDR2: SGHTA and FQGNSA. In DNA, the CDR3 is TGTGCCAGCAGCCCTGCGGGACAGAACACTGAAGCTTTCTTT. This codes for CASSPAGQNTEAFF.

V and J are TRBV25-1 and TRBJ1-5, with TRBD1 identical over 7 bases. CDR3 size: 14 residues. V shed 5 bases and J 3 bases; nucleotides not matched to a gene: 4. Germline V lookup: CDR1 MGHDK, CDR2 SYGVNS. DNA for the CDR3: TGTGCCAGCAGTTTCAGGGGGTTCAATCAGCCCCAGCATTTT. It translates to CASSFRGFNQPQHF.

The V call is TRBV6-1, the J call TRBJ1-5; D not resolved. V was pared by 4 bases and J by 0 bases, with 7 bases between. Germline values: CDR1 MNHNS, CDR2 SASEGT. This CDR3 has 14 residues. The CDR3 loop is CASSVSYSNQPQHF. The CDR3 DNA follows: TGTGCCAGCAGTGTTAGTTATAGCAATCAGCCCCAGCATTTT.

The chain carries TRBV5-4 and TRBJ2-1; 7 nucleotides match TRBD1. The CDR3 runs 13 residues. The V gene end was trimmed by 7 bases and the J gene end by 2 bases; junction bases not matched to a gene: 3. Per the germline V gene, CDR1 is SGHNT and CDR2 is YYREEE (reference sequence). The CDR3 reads CASSTGTYNEQFF. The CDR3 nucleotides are TGTGCCAGCTCGACAGGGACCTACAATGAGCAGTTCTTC.

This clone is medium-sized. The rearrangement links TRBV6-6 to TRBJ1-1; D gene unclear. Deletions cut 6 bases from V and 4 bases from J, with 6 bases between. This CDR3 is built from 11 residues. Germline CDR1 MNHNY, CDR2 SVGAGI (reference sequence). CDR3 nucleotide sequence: TGTGCCAGCAGCCCCATCACTGAAGCTTTCTTT. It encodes CASSPITEAFF.

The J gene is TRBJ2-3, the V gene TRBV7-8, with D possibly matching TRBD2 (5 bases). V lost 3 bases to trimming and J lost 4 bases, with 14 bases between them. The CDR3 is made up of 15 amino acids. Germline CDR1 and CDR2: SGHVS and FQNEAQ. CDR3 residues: CASSFASGWADTQYF. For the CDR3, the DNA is TGTGCCAGCAGCTTCGCTTCGGGGTGGGCAGATACGCAGTATTTT.

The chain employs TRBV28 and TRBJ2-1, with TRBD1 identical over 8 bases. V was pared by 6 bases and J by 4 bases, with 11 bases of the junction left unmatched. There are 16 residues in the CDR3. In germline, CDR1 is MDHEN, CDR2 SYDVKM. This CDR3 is CASSPAGTGFYNEQFF. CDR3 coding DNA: TGTGCCAGCAGCCCCGCCGGGACAGGTTTTTACAATGAGCAGTTCTTC.

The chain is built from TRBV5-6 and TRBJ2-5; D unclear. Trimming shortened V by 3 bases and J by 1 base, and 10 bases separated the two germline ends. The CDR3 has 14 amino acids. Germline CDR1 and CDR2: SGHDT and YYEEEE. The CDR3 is CASSYDRLQETQYF. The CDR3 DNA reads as TGTGCCAGCAGCTACGACCGTCTCCAAGAGACCCAGTACTTC.

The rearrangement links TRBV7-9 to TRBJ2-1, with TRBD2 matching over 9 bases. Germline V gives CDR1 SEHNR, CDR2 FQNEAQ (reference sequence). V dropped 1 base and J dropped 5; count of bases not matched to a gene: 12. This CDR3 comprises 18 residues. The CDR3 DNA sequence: TGTGCCAGCAGCTTAGAGTTTGGTAGCGGGAGAGCGGACAATGAGCAGTTCTTC. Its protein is CASSLEFGSGRADNEQFF.

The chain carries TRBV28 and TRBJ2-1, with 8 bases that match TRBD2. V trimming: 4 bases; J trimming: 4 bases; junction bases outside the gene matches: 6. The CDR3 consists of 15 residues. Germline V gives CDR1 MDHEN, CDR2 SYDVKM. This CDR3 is CASSSGSGNYNEQFF. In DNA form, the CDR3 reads TGTGCCAGCAGTTCCGGTAGCGGGAATTACAATGAGCAGTTCTTC.

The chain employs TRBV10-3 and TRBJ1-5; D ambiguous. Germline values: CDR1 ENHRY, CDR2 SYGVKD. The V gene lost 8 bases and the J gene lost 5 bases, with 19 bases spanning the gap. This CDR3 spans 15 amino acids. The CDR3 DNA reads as TGTGCCATCTGGCCCCAGGACTCAATTTATCAGCCCCAGCATTTT. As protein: CAIWPQDSIYQPQHF.

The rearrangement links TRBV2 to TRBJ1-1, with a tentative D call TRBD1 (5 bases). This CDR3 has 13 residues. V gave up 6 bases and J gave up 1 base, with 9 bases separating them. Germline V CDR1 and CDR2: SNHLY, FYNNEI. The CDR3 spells CASRDDRNTEAFF. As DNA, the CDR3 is TGTGCCAGCAGAGATGACAGGAACACTGAAGCTTTCTTT.

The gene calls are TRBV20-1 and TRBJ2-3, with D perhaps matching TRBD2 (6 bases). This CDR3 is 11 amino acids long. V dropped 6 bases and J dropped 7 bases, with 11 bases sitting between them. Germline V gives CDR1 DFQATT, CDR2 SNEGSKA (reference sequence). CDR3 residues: CSARLANTQYF. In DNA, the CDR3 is TGCAGTGCGAGGCTAGCGAATACGCAGTATTTT.

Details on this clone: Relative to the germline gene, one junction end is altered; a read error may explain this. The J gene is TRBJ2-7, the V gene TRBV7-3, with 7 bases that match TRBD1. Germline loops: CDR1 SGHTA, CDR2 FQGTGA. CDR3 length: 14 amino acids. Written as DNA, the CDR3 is TGTGCCAGCAGCCCCTGGGACAGCTCCAACGAGCAGTACTTC. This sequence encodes CASSPWDSSNEQYF.

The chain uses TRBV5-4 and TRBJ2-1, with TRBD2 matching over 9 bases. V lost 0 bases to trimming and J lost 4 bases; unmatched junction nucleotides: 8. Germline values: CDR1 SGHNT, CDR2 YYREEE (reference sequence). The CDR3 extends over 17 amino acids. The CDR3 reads CASSLDPGLAPYNEQFF. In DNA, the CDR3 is TGTGCCAGCAGCTTGGATCCGGGACTAGCTCCTTACAATGAGCAGTTCTTC.

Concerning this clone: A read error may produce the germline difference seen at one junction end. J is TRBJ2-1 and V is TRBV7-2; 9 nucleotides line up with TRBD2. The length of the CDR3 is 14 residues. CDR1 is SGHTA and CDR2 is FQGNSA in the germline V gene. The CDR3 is CASSLAGFYNEQFF. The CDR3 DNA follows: TGTGCCAGCAGCCTAGCGGGGTTCTACAATGAGCAGTTCTTC.

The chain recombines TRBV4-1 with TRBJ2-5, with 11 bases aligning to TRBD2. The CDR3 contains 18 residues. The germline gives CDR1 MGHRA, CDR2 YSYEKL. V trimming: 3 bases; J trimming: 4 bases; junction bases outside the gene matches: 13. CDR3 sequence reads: CASSQLSGTSGWGETQYF. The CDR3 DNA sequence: TGCGCCAGCAGCCAGCTCTCCGGGACTAGCGGTTGGGGAGAGACCCAGTACTTC.

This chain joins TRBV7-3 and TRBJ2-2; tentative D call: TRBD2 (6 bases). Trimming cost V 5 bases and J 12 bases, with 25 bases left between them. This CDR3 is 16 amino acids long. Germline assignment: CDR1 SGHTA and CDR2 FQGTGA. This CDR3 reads CASSPARQGAGRKLFF. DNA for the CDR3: TGTGCCAGCAGCCCGGCCCGCCAAGGGGCGGGACGTAAGCTGTTTTTT.